The 30 T cell receptor beta chains presented below share a single source sample, sequenced in a study of neurological immune-mediated disorders. TCRdb independently ran MiXCR on the 5' RACE reads; one entry per CDR3 protein. The table includes tens of thousands of distinct CDR3 sequences, approximately 17% detected once. Material: PBMCs. These TCRs come from a woman aged 35 to 49 in good health.

This clonotype has a count of ten or more. The chain couples TRBV6-1 to TRBJ1-1; D possibly corresponds to TRBD1 (6 bases). Deletions cut 8 bases from V and 4 bases from J, with 17 bases between. Germline loops: CDR1 MNHNS, CDR2 SASEGT. This CDR3 has 14 residues. CDR3 loop: CASCNFGGLTEAFF. The CDR3 region has the DNA TGTGCCAGCTGCAACTTTGGGGGCCTCACTGAAGCTTTCTTT.

This clonotype has ten or more counts. The chain combines TRBV25-1 with TRBJ2-4, with D perhaps given as TRBD1 or TRBD2 (5 bases each). Germline-derived CDR1 and CDR2 are MGHDK and SYGVNS. This CDR3 has 13 amino acids. The V and J ends lost 6 bases and 12 bases respectively, with 18 bases between them. Here the CDR3 DNA reads TGTGCCAGCAGCGGACCTCAGGGTGGGGGTCAGTACTTC. It is translated as CASSGPQGGGQYF.

This clonotype has at least ten counts. The V and J genes are TRBV29-1 and TRBJ1-1, with 11 bases fitting TRBD1. V shed 4 bases, J shed 3 bases, and the junction held 4 bases outside the gene matches. Germline CDR1 reads SQVTM; CDR2 reads ANQGSEA. This CDR3 has 14 residues. The CDR3 sequence is CSVGDRGSYTEAFF. The DNA of the CDR3 is TGCAGCGTTGGGGACAGGGGGTCTTACACTGAAGCTTTCTTT. Supplemented by reference TRBV29-1 and TRBJ1-1, the full variable domain reads SAVISQKPSRDICQRGTSLTIQCQVDSQVTMMFWYRQQPGQSLTLIATANQGSEATYESGFVIDKFPISRPNLTFSTLTVSNMSPEDSSIYLCSVGDRGSYTEAFFGQGTRLTVV.

This clonotype was picked up many times. J is TRBJ2-2 and V is TRBV12-3 or TRBV12-4; TRBD2 agrees at 8 bases. With V trimmed by 5 bases and J by 4 bases, 9 bases remained unmatched. The length of the CDR3 is 16 residues. Here the CDR3 DNA reads TGTGCCAGCAGTCCCGCAGCGGGGGATCGCACCGGGGAGCTGTTTTTT. Translating gives CASSPAAGDRTGELFF.

This clonotype was recorded many times. The chain uses TRBV30 and TRBJ2-5; D is unclear. V lost 3 bases to trimming and J lost 5 bases, with 10 bases between them. Germline CDR1 is GTSNPN and CDR2 is SVGIG (reference sequence). The CDR3 length is 12 residues. CDR3 in DNA: TGTGCCTGGAGCGGATCTCGGGAGACCCAGTACTTC. Encoded protein: CAWSGSRETQYF.

This clonotype has ten or more counts. The chain has TRBV20-1 and TRBJ2-5, with D possibly being TRBD2 (6 bases). The CDR3 is 14 residues long. V shed 1 base and J shed 5 bases, with 14 bases lying between them. From germline, CDR1 is DFQATT and CDR2 SNEGSKA (reference sequence). The CDR3 protein is CSARGMRGRETQYF. In DNA, the CDR3 is TGCAGTGCTAGAGGGATGCGGGGTCGGGAGACCCAGTACTTC.

This clonotype was counted ten times or more. The chain joins TRBV7-2 to TRBJ2-5; TRBD2 aligns across 8 bases. Germline V gene data show CDR1 as SGHTA and CDR2 as FQGNSA. V shed 2 bases, J shed 3 bases, and the junction held 8 bases outside the gene matches. The CDR3 extends over 16 amino acids. The CDR3 region is CASSLLSGGVEETQYF. CDR3 coding DNA: TGTGCCAGCAGCTTATTAAGCGGGGGAGTGGAAGAGACCCAGTACTTC.

At least ten counts were recorded for this clonotype. The chain has TRBV5-1 and TRBJ1-2; D unclear. Germline V CDR1 and CDR2: SGHRS, YFSETQ. Trimming shortened V by 0 bases and J by 1 base, and 4 bases separated the two germline ends. CDR3 length: 13 amino acids. In DNA, the CDR3 is TGCGCCAGCAGCTTGGTGAATAACTATGGCTACACCTTC. Translation: CASSLVNNYGYTF.

This clonotype was recorded many times. The chain employs TRBV7-7 and TRBJ2-5, with D perhaps TRBD1 (7 bases). CDR1 is SSHAT, CDR2 FNYEAQ, per germline (reference sequence). V gave up 1 base and J gave up 3 bases, with 12 bases separating them. The CDR3 has 15 residues. CDR3 DNA: TGTGCCAGCAGCTTAGGGCGGGACAGAGAAGAGACCCAGTACTTC. Encoded protein: CASSLGRDREETQYF.

This clonotype was observed many times. The chain employs TRBV7-2 and TRBJ2-1; a weak D match, TRBD2 (6 bases). Trimming shortened V by 2 bases and J by 10 bases, and 9 bases separated the two germline ends. The CDR3 has 12 residues. Germline-derived CDR1 and CDR2 are SGHTA and FQGNSA. The CDR3 protein is CASSLRAGEQFF. CDR3 sequence (DNA): TGTGCCAGCAGCTTAAGGGCGGGGGAGCAGTTCTTC.

This clonotype was seen many times. V and J are TRBV5-1 and TRBJ2-5; possibly TRBD2 for D (5 bases). The CDR3 runs 15 residues. V was clipped by 2 bases and J by 1 base, with 12 bases between them. The germline V gene encodes CDR1 SGHRS and CDR2 YFSETQ. The CDR3 sequence is CASSFDGLSQETQYF. The CDR3 DNA sequence: TGCGCCAGCAGCTTTGACGGACTTTCCCAAGAGACCCAGTACTTC.

This clonotype was recorded once. J is TRBJ1-5 and V is TRBV12-3 or TRBV12-4; D possibly corresponds to TRBD1 (6 bases). Between the trimmed V and J ends, which lost 2 bases and 2 bases, there was a span of 10 bases. The length of the CDR3 is 15 residues. CDR3 sequence: CASSLIAGGNQPQHF. The CDR3 nucleotides are TGTGCCAGCAGTTTAATAGCAGGGGGCAATCAGCCCCAGCATTTT.

Many counts were recorded for this clonotype. The chain's CDR3 is CASSLLGGMNTEAFF. Written as DNA, the CDR3 is TGTGCCAGCAGCTTACTCGGTGGGATGAACACTGAAGCTTTCTTT. The chain carries TRBV7-9 and TRBJ1-1; D unresolved. The germline V gene has CDR1 SEHNR and CDR2 FQNEAQ (reference sequence). V lost 2 bases and J 0 bases, leaving 10 bases between the germline ends. The CDR3 has 15 residues.

In its sample, this clonotype was seen many times. The rearrangement links TRBV20-1 to TRBJ1-2; D gene uncertain. Trimming cost V 5 bases and J 2 bases, with 12 bases left between them. The CDR3 runs to 13 residues. Germline V CDR1 and CDR2: DFQATT, SNEGSKA (reference sequence). The CDR3 DNA sequence: TGCAGTGCTGTCGTGGTTTCAAACTATGGCTACACCTTC. It translates to CSAVVVSNYGYTF.

This clonotype was found many times. The chain recombines TRBV2 with TRBJ1-2; possibly TRBD1 for D (5 bases). The germline V gene has CDR1 SNHLY and CDR2 FYNNEI. The V gene lost 5 bases and the J gene lost 3 bases, with 13 bases spanning the gap. This CDR3 is 14 amino acids long. The CDR3 DNA reads TGTGCCAGCAGTCGAGGGGAACTACACTATGGCTACACCTTC. Protein product: CASSRGELHYGYTF.

The table lists this clonotype with many counts. The genes are TRBV6-2 or TRBV6-3 and TRBJ2-6, with D uncertain. The CDR3 length is 15 residues. Germline CDR1 is MNHEY and CDR2 is SVGEGT. Trimming shortened V by 8 bases and J by 6 bases, and 17 bases separated the two germline ends. CDR3 DNA sequence: TGTGCCAGCGGCCCACAATTGGCAGCGGCCAACGTCCTGACTTTC. Amino acids: CASGPQLAAANVLTF.

As for this clonotype: One junction end disagrees with the germline gene, perhaps due to a read error. This chain connects TRBV14 to TRBJ1-6; D call uncertain. Germline loops: CDR1 SGHDN, CDR2 FVKESK. The CDR3 loop spans 14 amino acids. The CDR3 reads CASSEGWYNSPLHF. The CDR3 DNA is TGTGCCAGCAGCGAGGGATGGTATAATTCACCCCTCCATTTT.

Ten or more counts support this clonotype. The J gene is TRBJ1-1, the V gene TRBV10-3; 7 nucleotides line up with TRBD1. The J segment lost 1 base and the V segment lost 2 bases, leaving 4 bases of the junction unmatched. The CDR3 is 15 residues long. Germline V gives CDR1 ENHRY, CDR2 SYGVKD. CDR3 coding DNA: TGTGCCATCAGTGAGCTAGAGGGGGCGAACACTGAAGCTTTCTTT. Residues: CAISELEGANTEAFF.

The table lists this clonotype with many counts. The chain recombines TRBV20-1 with TRBJ2-3; D not resolved. V was shortened by 7 bases and J by 6 bases, with 11 bases between the two germline ends. Per germline, CDR1 DFQATT and CDR2 SNEGSKA (reference sequence). The CDR3 sequence is 11 residues long. The CDR3 here is CSVPARDTQYF. The CDR3 nucleotides are TGCAGTGTTCCTGCACGGGATACGCAGTATTTT.

The chain combines TRBV6-6 with TRBJ2-2; the match to TRBD2 covers 9 bases. V lost 4 bases to trimming and J lost 6 bases; unmatched junction nucleotides: 3. The CDR3 runs to 14 residues. Germline V lookup: CDR1 MNHNY, CDR2 SVGAGI (reference sequence). CDR3 sequence (DNA): TGTGCCAGCAGTTGGGGACTAGCCTCCGGGGAGCTGTTTTTT. It codes for CASSWGLASGELFF.

This clonotype is labeled medium-sized (0.01 to 0.1%). The chain employs TRBV2 and TRBJ2-3, with D perhaps TRBD2 (5 bases). The CDR3 runs 18 residues. The germline gives CDR1 SNHLY, CDR2 FYNNEI. V gave up 3 bases and J gave up 0 bases, with 19 bases separating them. The CDR3 reads CASSDTEVLLYSTDTQYF. For the CDR3, the DNA is TGTGCCAGCAGTGATACGGAGGTACTACTCTATAGCACAGATACGCAGTATTTT.

Comment on this clonotype: A much larger clone lies one base from this, so it may be a read error. The chain recombines TRBV7-2 with TRBJ2-3; no clear D. The germline V gene has CDR1 SGHTA and CDR2 FQGNSA. The CDR3 has 11 residues. CDR3: CANSPGDTQYF. DNA for the CDR3: TGTGCCAACAGCCCTGGGGATACGCAGTATTTT.

This clonotype was observed many times. The gene calls are TRBV12-3 or TRBV12-4 and TRBJ1-1; D is uncertain. The V end was cut by 2 bases, the J end by 3 bases, with 7 bases between. The CDR3 has 13 amino acids. The CDR3 sequence is CASSLYWDTEAFF. The CDR3 coding sequence is TGTGCCAGCAGTTTATATTGGGACACTGAAGCTTTCTTT.

At least ten counts were recorded for this clonotype. The chain recombines TRBV5-1 with TRBJ2-7; D possibly corresponds to TRBD2 (5 bases). This CDR3 region has 14 residues. Looked up from germline, CDR1 is SGHRS and CDR2 is YFSETQ. V lost 0 bases and J 2 bases, leaving 9 bases between the germline ends. The CDR3 DNA reads TGCGCCAGCAGCTTGGCCGAGGGTCCCTACGAGCAGTACGTC. Its translation: CASSLAEGPYEQYV.

This clonotype came up many times. The gene calls are TRBV2 and TRBJ1-5, with D uncertain. The CDR3 contains 12 residues. The V end lost 4 bases, the J end lost 4 bases, and 5 bases lay between the germline ends. Germline V gene data show CDR1 as SNHLY and CDR2 as FYNNEI. This CDR3 reads CASSARNQPQHF. The CDR3 DNA reads TGTGCCAGCAGTGCCCGAAATCAGCCCCAGCATTTT.

This clonotype was picked up many times. The CDR3 loop reads CASSHLGWSDTYNEQFF. DNA for the CDR3: TGCGCCAGCAGCCACCTAGGGTGGTCGGACACCTACAATGAGCAGTTCTTC. The J gene is TRBJ2-1, the V gene TRBV5-1; possible D gene TRBD1, 5 bases. Trimming removed 4 bases from V and 2 bases from J, with 19 bases in between. This CDR3 region has 17 residues. Germline V gene lookup returns CDR1 SGHRS and CDR2 YFSETQ.

This clonotype showed up many times. The rearrangement uses TRBV5-1 and TRBJ2-2, with a possible D match to TRBD2 (5 bases). Germline V lookup: CDR1 SGHRS, CDR2 YFSETQ. The CDR3 is made up of 14 amino acids. Trimming cost V 1 base and J 4 bases, with 8 bases left between them. CDR3 coding DNA: TGCGCCAGCAGCTTGATAACTAGCACCGGGGAGCTGTTTTTT. Encoded protein: CASSLITSTGELFF.

This clonotype was seen repeatedly, ten times or more. The chain uses TRBV12-3 or TRBV12-4 and TRBJ1-5; D perhaps matches TRBD1 (6 bases). Trimming shortened V by 5 bases and J by 2 bases, and 13 bases separated the two germline ends. This CDR3 has 15 residues. CDR3 nucleotide sequence: TGTGCCAGCAGTCACAGGGTAAGGGGCAATCAGCCCCAGCATTTT. Translating it yields CASSHRVRGNQPQHF.

This clonotype was observed at least ten times. The V gene is TRBV5-1, the J gene TRBJ1-1, with D tentatively TRBD1 (5 bases). The germline V gene has CDR1 SGHRS and CDR2 YFSETQ. The CDR3 consists of 13 residues. Trimming took 4 bases from V and 3 from J, leaving 10 bases between them. The CDR3 is CASSPGPYTEAFF. The CDR3 coding sequence is TGCGCCAGCAGCCCGGGACCCTACACTGAAGCTTTCTTT.

This clonotype was observed at least ten times. The rearrangement links TRBV24-1 to TRBJ2-1; TRBD2 is a possible D gene (5 bases). The CDR3 consists of 14 residues. The germline V and J ends were trimmed by 7 bases and 0 bases, with 9 bases remaining between them. The germline V gene has CDR1 KGHDR and CDR2 SFDVKD. The CDR3 DNA is TGTGCCACCAGCGAGGGTGGCTCCTACAATGAGCAGTTCTTC. The encoded protein is CATSEGGSYNEQFF.